This note documents a single T cell receptor (beta chain) sequence. This sample was taken from a study of blood T cell repertoires in COVID-19. Study-level background: From the United States, Italy and Spain came samples of acute and convalescent COVID-19. PBMCs, B-cell-depleted T cells, or T cells provided the cDNA or gDNA that made up the material.

The germline V gene has CDR1 MNHEY and CDR2 SVGEGT. CDR3 length: 18 residues. V lost 2 bases to trimming and J lost 0 bases, with 19 bases between them. Study processing details: Cell counts per sample came from amplifying reference gene primers. Using immunoSEQ multiplex PCR, the repertoire was profiled, and TCRdb retains in-frame clones only, with some absent. V and J calls and clone size are given by that table; D and trimming were obtained from the DNA. The sample comprises over 200,000 clones, around 91% of which are singletons, and about 5% rests with the top ten. This sequence joins TRBV6-2 or TRBV6-3 and TRBJ1-1; D is ambiguous. Sequencing input: peripheral blood. This TCR was recovered from a woman aged 40 to 55 with acute or convalescent COVID-19. CDR3 region: CASSYVDGLYSMNTEAFF. The CDR3 bases are TGTGCCAGCAGTTACGTCGACGGACTATACTCGATGAACACTGAAGCTTTCTTT.